The 11 T cell receptor beta chains presented below share a single source sample, sequenced in a study of T cells in women clearing cervical HPV infection. Clones were sequenced by immunoSEQ multiplex PCR, and TCRdb holds only the in-frame ones, with some missing. The table gives about 19,000 clones; the top ten clones make up about a sixth of it. Input material: blood buffy coat. These receptors were obtained from a woman aged 18 to 75 with a cervical HPV16 infection that either progressed to CIN3+ or cleared (not recorded which).

CDR3 sequence reads: CASSDVGRGRGGELFF. The sequenced part of the CDR3 DNA is TGTGCCAGCAGTGACGTGGGGCGGGGAAGGGGCGGGGAG. The chain combines TRBV6-4 with TRBJ2-2; D is possibly TRBD2 (6 bases). Read sequence stops 3 residues before the CDR3 end, and the germline J gene provides the missing end. V was shortened by 2 bases and J by 7 bases, with 17 bases between the two germline ends. The CDR3 contains 16 residues. Germline assignment: CDR1 MRHNA and CDR2 SNTAGT.

In the case of this clone: The junction does not match germline at one end; this may be a read error. The read ends 3 residues before the CDR3 terminus; that terminus is restored from the germline J gene. J is TRBJ1-4 and V is TRBV7-9; 9 bases fit TRBD1. Germline V lookup: CDR1 SEHNR, CDR2 FQNEAQ (reference sequence). The length of the CDR3 is 13 residues. Incomplete CDR3 DNA: TGTGCCAGCAGATTAGGGACAGGGGAAAAA. Translation: CASRLGTGEK. The entire CDR3 protein is CASRLGTGEKLFF.

As to this clone: The CDR3 end lies 3 residues beyond the end of the read and is filled in from the germline J gene. This sequence joins TRBV6-1 and TRBJ1-4, with a tentative D call TRBD1 (5 bases). V was cut by 3 bases and J by 0 bases, with 11 bases left in between. CDR1 is MNHNS, CDR2 SASEGT, per germline. This CDR3 region has 16 residues. The sequenced part of the CDR3 DNA is TGTGCCAGCAGTGATAGAAGGGGCGCAACTAATGAAAAA. This codes for CASSDRRGATNEK. The CDR3 in full is CASSDRRGATNEKLFF.

With respect to this clone: The missing CDR3 end, 3 residues past where the read stops, is filled in from the germline J gene. The rearrangement links TRBV5-1 to TRBJ2-1; 7 positions match TRBD2. The CDR3 has 15 amino acids. With V trimmed by 2 bases and J by 0 bases, 2 bases remained unmatched. Germline loops: CDR1 SGHRS, CDR2 YFSETQ. The sequenced CDR3 bases are TGCGCCAGCAGCTTTGGCGGGAGCTCCTACAATGAG. Its protein is CASSFGGSSYNE. The full CDR3 protein reads CASSFGGSSYNEQFF.

In the case of this clone: Coverage ceases 3 residues before the CDR3 finishes, and the germline J gene fills in the end. The chain couples TRBV7-9 to TRBJ1-1; possibly TRBD1 for D (6 bases). This CDR3 is built from 13 residues. From germline, CDR1 is SEHNR and CDR2 FQNEAQ (reference sequence). The V gene lost 3 bases and the J gene lost 5 bases, with 10 bases spanning the gap. Partial CDR3 DNA: TGTGCCAGCAGCTTCCAGACAGGTACTGAA. Amino acids: CASSFQTGTE. The entire CDR3 sequence reads CASSFQTGTEAFF.

With respect to this clone: The read halts 3 residues ahead of the CDR3 end, with the missing end drawn from the germline J gene. The chain combines TRBV6-1 with TRBJ2-5, with D possibly matching TRBD1 (6 bases). The length of the CDR3 is 16 residues. Looked up from germline, CDR1 is MNHNS and CDR2 is SASEGT. The CDR3 DNA, read in part, is TGTGCCAGCAGTGAAGTCGCAGGGGCGGACACAGATACC. This translates into CASSEVAGADTDT. From start to end, the CDR3 is CASSEVAGADTDTQYF.

Points on this clone: Read coverage stops 3 residues before the CDR3 terminus; the germline J gene supplies the remainder. The chain links TRBV18 to TRBJ2-2, with TRBD1 matching 10 bases. In germline, CDR1 is KGHSH, CDR2 LQKENI. Trimming at V came to 3 bases and at J to 3 bases, leaving 4 bases not matched to a gene. This CDR3 spans 16 amino acids. The CDR3 here is CASSPPGQGDTGELFF. The CDR3 bases that were read are TGTGCCAGCTCACCTCCAGGACAGGGGGACACCGGGGAG.

Comments on this clone: Compared with germline, one end of the junction differs, possibly owing to a read error. The CDR3 extends 3 residues past the end of the read, so its final part is completed from the germline J gene. The rearrangement links TRBV7-7 to TRBJ1-2; possible D gene TRBD1, 5 bases. The V gene's germline CDR1 is SSHAT and CDR2 FNYEAQ (reference sequence). The CDR3 length is 15 residues. The sequenced part of the CDR3 DNA is TGTGCTAGCAGCCGGGGTGGCGGGGGTAACAATGAC. It encodes CASSRGGGGNND. The whole CDR3 region reads CASSRGGGGNNDYTF. The full variable domain, in which reference TRBV7-7 and TRBJ1-2 provide the parts outside the CDR3, is GAGVSQSPRYKVTKRGQDVTLRCDPISSHATLYWYQQALGQGPEFLTYFNYEAQPDKSGLPSDRFSAERPEGSISTLTIQRTEQRDSAMYRCASSRGGGGNNDYTFGSGTRLTVV.

CDR3 loop: CASTVAGGDTQYF. Partial CDR3 DNA: TGTGCCAGCACGGTAGCGGGGGGGGATACG. The chain has TRBV2 and TRBJ2-3, with TRBD2 matching over 11 bases. The read finishes 3 residues shy of the CDR3 end, and the germline J gene is used to complete it. V gave up 7 bases and J gave up 6 bases; unmatched junction bases: 3. The CDR3 is made up of 13 amino acids. The germline V gene has CDR1 SNHLY and CDR2 FYNNEI.

Worth noting for this clone: Sequencing ends 3 residues short of the CDR3 end; the germline J gene provides the rest. The chain recombines TRBV30 with TRBJ1-5; 8 bases match TRBD1. CDR1 GTSNPN and CDR2 SVGIG come from the germline V gene (reference sequence). V was clipped by 1 base and J by 5 bases; unmatched bases: 4. The CDR3 runs to 14 residues. The CDR3 spells CAWSGGQGDQPQHF. CDR3 DNA (partial): TGTGCCTGGAGTGGCGGACAGGGCGATCAGCCC.

A note on this clone: The observed sequence ends 3 residues before the CDR3 terminus, with the missing tail filled in from the germline J gene. V is TRBV29-1 and J is TRBJ1-4, with TRBD1 as a possible D gene (6 bases). Germline CDR1 and CDR2: SQVTM and ANQGSEA. The CDR3 length is 16 residues. CDR3 sequence reads: CSVEAGASAGANVLFF. CDR3 bases read: TGCAGCGTTGAAGCAGGGGCTAGTGCTGGGGCCAACGTA.